The following is a TCR beta chain sequence with its context. Germline V gene lookup returns CDR1 MNHEY and CDR2 SMNVEV (reference sequence). This CDR3 is 15 amino acids long. V was shortened by 7 bases and J by 2 bases, with 17 bases between the two germline ends. The sample originates from a study of T cells after yellow fever vaccination. TCRdb itself ran the 5' RACE reads through MiXCR, one entry per CDR3 protein. The repertoire includes approximately 330,000 distinct CDR3 sequences, roughly 4% of them detected once, and roughly 24% sits in the top ten. The J gene is TRBJ1-1, the V gene TRBV27, with D hard to call. The receptor comes from a man aged 18 to 30 who received the YFV17D yellow fever vaccine. The sequencing here drew on PBMCs, taken 5 days after the yellow fever booster vaccination. CDR3: CASNLRRDLNTEAFF. The CDR3, as DNA: TGTGCCAGCAACCTAAGGAGAGACTTAAACACTGAAGCTTTCTTT.